The source of this T cell receptor (beta chain) is a study of shared clonotypes between healthy human individuals. Measured with immunoSEQ multiplex PCR; TCRdb has only the in-frame clones, and not every one. Among some 2.1 million clones, around 95% were seen once, and the ten largest hold 0.13%. CDR1 is SGHRS and CDR2 is YFSETQ in the germline V gene. V was clipped by 0 bases and J by 1 base, with 8 bases between them. There are 15 residues in the CDR3. Notes on this clone: A read error may explain this, as a much larger clone is one base away. Additional DNA sequences in this sample encode the identical CDR3.

The chain joins TRBV5-1 to TRBJ1-5, with a tentative D call TRBD1 (5 bases). The sample comprised naive CD4+ T cells sorted from blood. Specified subset: CD45RA+ positively selected. This receptor was taken from a man between 18 and 29 years old in good health. CDR3 loop: CASSLEGVSNQPQHF. CDR3 DNA sequence: TGCGCCAGCAGCTTGGAAGGGGTAAGCAATCAGCCCCAGCATTTT.